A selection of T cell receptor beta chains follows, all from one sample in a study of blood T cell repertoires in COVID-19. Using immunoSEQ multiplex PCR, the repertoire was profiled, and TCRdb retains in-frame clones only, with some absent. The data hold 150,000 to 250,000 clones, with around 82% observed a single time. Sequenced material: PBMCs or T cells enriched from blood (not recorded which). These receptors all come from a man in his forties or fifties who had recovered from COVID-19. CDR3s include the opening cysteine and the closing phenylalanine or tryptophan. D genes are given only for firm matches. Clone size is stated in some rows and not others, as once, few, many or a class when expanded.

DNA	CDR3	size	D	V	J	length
TGTGCCAGCAGCCCACTAACTTACTCAGGGGGCACTGAAGCTTTCTTT	CASSPLTYSGGTEAFF	NA	TRBD1	TRBV7-9	TRBJ1-1	16
TGTGCCAGCAGAGGACTAGCGGGGGTCACCGGGGAGCTGTTTTTT	CASRGLAGVTGELFF	NA	TRBD2	TRBV2	TRBJ2-2	15
TGCGCCAGCAGTCCGGGACAGGGGGCGAAGGGCTACACCTTC	CASSPGQGAKGYTF	NA	TRBD1	TRBV10-1	TRBJ1-2	14
TGTGCCAGCAGCCAGGGCCCCTCCTCAGTTACCGGGGAGCTGTTTTTT	CASSQGPSSVTGELFF	NA	NA	TRBV3-1/TRBV3-2	TRBJ2-2	16
TGTGCCAGCAGCCCTCACCTGAGGGAAAATCAGCCCCAGCATTTT	CASSPHLRENQPQHF	NA	NA	TRBV4-2	TRBJ1-5	15
TGTGCCAGCAGCTTGGGACAGGGGGCAGGCGGGGAGCTGTTTTTT	CASSLGQGAGGELFF	few	TRBD1	TRBV7-6	TRBJ2-2	15
TGTGCCAGCAAGGGAGCAGGGGACAGCTCTGGAAACACCATATATTTT	CASKGAGDSSGNTIYF	NA	TRBD1	TRBV18	TRBJ1-3	16
TGTGCCAGCAGTCAGATTCCCTTCTCGTCAATTAATGGCAATGAGCAGTTCTTC	CASSQIPFSSINGNEQFF	few	NA	TRBV28	TRBJ2-1	18
TGTGCCAGCAAGATAGGGACAGGGGTCCTATACGAGCAGTACTTC	CASKIGTGVLYEQYF	once	TRBD1	TRBV6-6	TRBJ2-7	15
TGCGCCAGCAGCTTGCTGAACGGGGACTCCTACAATGAGCAGTTCTTC	CASSLLNGDSYNEQFF	once	NA	TRBV5-1	TRBJ2-1	16
TGTGCCAGTAGTCACAGGGGGCCTAATCAGCCCCAGCATTTT	CASSHRGPNQPQHF	NA	TRBD1	TRBV19	TRBJ1-5	14
TGTGCCAGCAGCCAAGTCGGAGGGAGGGCCTACAATGAGCAGTTCTTC	CASSQVGGRAYNEQFF	NA	TRBD2	TRBV3-1/TRBV3-2	TRBJ2-1	16
TGTGCCAGCCAGTCACAGTTGGGGAACACTGAAGCTTTCTTT	CASQSQLGNTEAFF	few	NA	TRBV6-6	TRBJ1-1	14
TGCGCCAGCAGTGAACAGGGGGGAAATGAGCAGTTCTTC	CASSEQGGNEQFF	NA	TRBD1	TRBV10-2	TRBJ2-1	13
TGTGCCAGTAGCCCCTACGAGGCGAACACTGAAGCTTTCTTT	CASSPYEANTEAFF	NA	NA	TRBV19	TRBJ1-1	14
TGTGCCAGCAGTGAAATTGGGCGCAGGGACACTGAAGCTTTCTTT	CASSEIGRRDTEAFF	many	NA	TRBV25-1	TRBJ1-1	15
TGCGCCAGCAGCTTGTTGTCAGGGGACAACTATGGCTACACCTTC	CASSLLSGDNYGYTF	NA	NA	TRBV5-1	TRBJ1-2	15
TGTGCCACCAGGGAGCAGGGTAATTCACCCCTCCACTTT	CATREQGNSPLHF	NA	NA	TRBV15	TRBJ1-6	13
TGTGCCAGCAGTCGCGGGGTATCATCCTACAATGAGCAGTTCTTC	CASSRGVSSYNEQFF	NA	NA	TRBV7-3	TRBJ2-1	15
TGTGCCAGCACTGGGGAAGGGGCTGGGGCCAACGTCCTGACTTTC	CASTGEGAGANVLTF	NA	NA	TRBV2	TRBJ2-6	15
TGTGCCAGCAGCCGGTTCTTTCAGACAGGGTCCGAGGCGGAGACCCAGTACTTC	CASSRFFQTGSEAETQYF	NA	TRBD1	TRBV5-5	TRBJ2-5	18
TGCGCCAGCAGCGAAGGGAGTCAAGACCAAGAGACCCAGTACTTC	CASSEGSQDQETQYF	NA	NA	TRBV4-1	TRBJ2-5	15
TGCGCCAGCAGCTTGGCACAGGCCTACGAGCAGTACTTC	CASSLAQAYEQYF	once	NA	TRBV5-1	TRBJ2-7	13
TGTGCCAGCAGTGACCCGGGACAGGGGGGCCTCTCTGGAAACACCATATATTTT	CASSDPGQGGLSGNTIYF	NA	TRBD1	TRBV2	TRBJ1-3	18
TGTGCCAGCAGTATCCAGGGGGCAGGCGAGCAGTACTTC	CASSIQGAGEQYF	NA	TRBD1	TRBV6-5	TRBJ2-7	13
TGTGCCTGGAGCCGACAGTCCTCCGGGGAAAAACTGTTTTTT	CAWSRQSSGEKLFF	NA	NA	TRBV30	TRBJ1-4	14